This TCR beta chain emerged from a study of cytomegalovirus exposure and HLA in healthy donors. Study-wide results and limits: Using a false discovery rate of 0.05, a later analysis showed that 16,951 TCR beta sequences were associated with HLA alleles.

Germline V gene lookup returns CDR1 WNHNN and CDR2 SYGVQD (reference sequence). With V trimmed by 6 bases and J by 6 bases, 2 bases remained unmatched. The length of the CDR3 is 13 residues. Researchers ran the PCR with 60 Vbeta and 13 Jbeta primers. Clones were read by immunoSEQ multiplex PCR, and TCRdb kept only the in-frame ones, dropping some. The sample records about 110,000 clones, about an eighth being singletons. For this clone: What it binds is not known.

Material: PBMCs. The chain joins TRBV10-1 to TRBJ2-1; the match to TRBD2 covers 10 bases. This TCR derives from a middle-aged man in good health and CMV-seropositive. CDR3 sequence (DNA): TGCGCCAGCAGCCTAGCGGGAGTCAATGAGCAGTTCTTC. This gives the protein CASSLAGVNEQFF.